The 7 T cell receptor beta chains below were found in one sample sequenced in a study of blood T cell repertoires in COVID-19. Produced via immunoSEQ multiplex PCR; TCRdb's table is partial and in-frame only. In the table there are approximately 670,000 clones, over 80% of which are singletons. Sequenced sample: peripheral blood. Every receptor here comes from a woman between 18 and 29 years old with acute or convalescent COVID-19.

For the CDR3, the DNA is TGTGCCAGCAGCCCCTCCGGACAAGTCTATGGCTACACCTTC. As protein: CASSPSGQVYGYTF. The rearrangement uses TRBV5-5 and TRBJ1-2; TRBD1 is a possible D gene (5 bases). The CDR3 runs to 14 residues. The germline gives CDR1 SGHKS, CDR2 YYEKEE (reference sequence). V was shortened by 4 bases and J by 4 bases, with 14 bases between the two germline ends.

The chain is built from TRBV18 and TRBJ1-2; D is unclear. Looked up from germline, CDR1 is KGHSH and CDR2 is LQKENI. Trimming stripped 4 bases from V and 5 bases from J, with 11 bases between. The CDR3 is made up of 13 amino acids. CDR3: CASSRGDLYGYTF. CDR3 coding DNA: TGTGCCAGCTCACGGGGAGATTTGTATGGCTACACCTTC.

The V and J genes are TRBV4-3 and TRBJ1-2; TRBD1 aligns across 7 bases. J gave up 3 bases and V 0 bases, and 4 bases lay outside the gene matches. Germline V gene sequence: CDR1 LGHNA, CDR2 YSLEER. CDR3 length: 15 amino acids. The CDR3, as DNA: TGCGCCAGCAGCCAAGATCTGACAGGGTACTATGGCTACACCTTC. It encodes CASSQDLTGYYGYTF.

CDR3 sequence: CASSVTGGRYEQYF. The CDR3 DNA reads TGTGCCAGCAGCGTGACAGGGGGTCGGTACGAGCAGTACTTC. The chain is built from TRBV7-6 and TRBJ2-7, with 9 bases that match TRBD1. Germline values: CDR1 SGHVS, CDR2 FNYEAQ. Trimming at V came to 5 bases and at J to 4 bases, leaving 6 bases not matched to a gene. The length of the CDR3 is 14 residues.

The gene calls are TRBV6-5 and TRBJ1-1; D uncertain. Germline CDR1 reads MNHEY; CDR2 reads SVGAGI. This CDR3 has 13 amino acids. V shed 6 bases and J shed 5 bases, with 13 bases lying between them. The CDR3 nucleotides are TGTGCCAGCAGATCCCCCCCTAGGACTGAAGCTTTCTTT. Translating gives CASRSPPRTEAFF.

The gene calls are TRBV5-1 and TRBJ1-1; D call uncertain. Germline assignment: CDR1 SGHRS and CDR2 YFSETQ. The CDR3 has 14 amino acids. The V gene lost 6 bases and the J gene lost 0 bases, with 12 bases spanning the gap. The CDR3 DNA sequence: TGCGCCAGCAACTACTATTCCATGAACACTGAAGCTTTCTTT. This translates into CASNYYSMNTEAFF.

This clone has only one observation. V and J are TRBV5-1 and TRBJ1-3; no clear D gene. This CDR3 region has 14 residues. Trimming cost V 4 bases and J 2 bases, with 10 bases left between them. The germline CDR1 and CDR2 sequences are SGHRS and YFSETQ. The CDR3 DNA sequence: TGCGCCAGCAGCCCAGACTCACCTGGAAACACCATATATTTT. Its protein product is CASSPDSPGNTIYF.